This T cell receptor beta chain was recovered during a study of cytomegalovirus exposure and HLA in healthy donors. Findings and caveats of the study: Among TCR beta chains, those listed as cytomegalovirus-associated numbered some 170. The number of N-insertions in an Asian-associated ancestry cluster was reportedly below the approximately 680-donor mean in a later analysis.

Germline V gene data show CDR1 as MNHNS and CDR2 as SASEGT. This CDR3 has 16 residues. V lost 1 base, J lost 8 bases, and 15 bases lay in between. The study ran its PCR with 60 Vbeta and 13 Jbeta primers. The protocol was immunoSEQ multiplex PCR, while the TCRdb copy is restricted to in-frame clones and leaves out a portion. The specimen's table records some 75,000 clones. About this clone: Its antigen is not known.

The V gene is TRBV6-1, the J gene TRBJ2-6; a weak D match, TRBD1 (6 bases). The TCR was taken from a boy younger than 18 in good health and CMV-seronegative. The material sequenced was PBMCs. The chain's CDR3 is CASSEVAGTPTNVLTF. The CDR3 nucleotides are TGTGCCAGCAGTGAAGTAGCTGGGACACCGACCAACGTCCTGACTTTC.